This TCR beta chain was captured in a study of control samples from healthy donors and cancer patients. The ends were cut back, 0 bases at V and 12 bases at J, with 16 bases in the middle. CDR1 is SGHRS and CDR2 is YFSETQ in the germline V gene. The CDR3 spans 14 residues. Sequenced by immunoSEQ multiplex PCR; TCRdb stores in-frame clones only, minus some. The repertoire holds 100,000 to 120,000 clones, with about 80% as singletons. The chain combines TRBV5-1 with TRBJ2-1, with D possibly being TRBD1 or TRBD2 (6 bases each). Sequencing input: blood. The TCR was taken from a young man in good health. This CDR3 reads CASSLGGPGTAQFF. CDR3 sequence (DNA): TGCGCCAGCAGCTTGGGGGGGCCCGGGACTGCGCAGTTCTTC.